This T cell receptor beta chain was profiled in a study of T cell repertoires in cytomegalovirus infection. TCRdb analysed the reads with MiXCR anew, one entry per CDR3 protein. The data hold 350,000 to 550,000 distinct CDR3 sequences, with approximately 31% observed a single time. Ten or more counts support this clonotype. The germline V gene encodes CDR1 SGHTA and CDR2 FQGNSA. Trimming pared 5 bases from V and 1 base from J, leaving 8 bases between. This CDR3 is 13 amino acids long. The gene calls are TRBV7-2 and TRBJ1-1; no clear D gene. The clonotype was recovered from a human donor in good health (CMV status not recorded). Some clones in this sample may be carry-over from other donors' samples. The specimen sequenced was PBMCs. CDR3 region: CASSQQRNTEAFF. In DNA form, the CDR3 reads TGTGCCAGCAGCCAACAGAGGAACACTGAAGCTTTCTTT.